This paragraph covers one T cell receptor beta chain sequence. This sample is part of a study of siplizumab effects on memory and regulatory T cells. Losses at the gene ends were 5 bases for V and 4 bases for J; bases not matched to a gene: 11. Looked up from germline, CDR1 is SGHNT and CDR2 is YENEEA. CDR3 length: 16 amino acids. The repertoire was sequenced with immunoSEQ multiplex PCR; TCRdb's copy has only in-frame clones and lacks some. This sample yields about 100,000 clones, of which around 90% are seen a single time; around 13% belongs to the top ten. Sequencing used non-Treg CD4+ T cells sorted from blood. The TCR sequence derives from a human donor in good health. The chain links TRBV11-3 to TRBJ2-7, with 10 nucleotides matching TRBD2. In DNA form, the CDR3 reads TGTGCCAGCAGCCCAACTCTAGCGGGAGACAGGTACGAGCAGTACTTC. It yields the protein CASSPTLAGDRYEQYF.